Listed here are 5 T cell receptor beta chains from one sample, sequenced in a study of blood T cell repertoires in COVID-19. Sequenced by immunoSEQ multiplex PCR; TCRdb stores in-frame clones only, minus some. The sample lists some 270,000 clones, over 70% occurring once. Sequencing was done on a sample of PBMCs or T cells enriched from blood (not recorded which). All receptors come from a woman aged 35 to 49 who had been exposed to COVID-19.

This rearrangement joins TRBV6-1 to TRBJ2-7; 11 bases fit TRBD1. Germline-derived CDR1 and CDR2 are MNHNS and SASEGT. The CDR3 spans 14 residues. V was clipped by 3 bases and J by 4 bases; unmatched bases: 2. The CDR3 spells CASSDGTGGYEQYF. CDR3 sequence (DNA): TGTGCCAGCAGTGACGGGACAGGGGGATACGAGCAGTACTTC.

CDR3 DNA sequence: TGTGCCAGCAGCCTTCCTGGACTAGCGGGATATTACGAGCAGTACGTC. It yields the protein CASSLPGLAGYYEQYV. This sequence joins TRBV5-1 and TRBJ2-7; 12 bases are shared with TRBD2. This CDR3 spans 16 amino acids. From germline, CDR1 is SGHRS and CDR2 YFSETQ.

The chain has TRBV7-9 and TRBJ1-2; 10 bases are a match to TRBD1. V shed 3 bases and J 3 bases; nucleotides not matched to a gene: 4. Per germline, CDR1 SEHNR and CDR2 FQNEAQ (reference sequence). This CDR3 comprises 15 residues. CDR3 coding DNA: TGTGCCAGCAGCTTCGACAGGGGGCAGGACTATGGCTACACCTTC. This gives the protein CASSFDRGQDYGYTF.

This clone was seen more than once but under ten times. The V and J genes are TRBV30 and TRBJ1-2; the D is unclear. The V end was cut by 5 bases, the J end by 2 bases, with 9 bases between. In germline, CDR1 is GTSNPN, CDR2 SVGIG (reference sequence). This CDR3 has 12 residues. CDR3 DNA: TGTGCCTGGGCAGCAGCGAACTATGGCTACACCTTC. Its protein is CAWAAANYGYTF.

The chain recombines TRBV7-9 with TRBJ2-5; 11 nucleotides agree with TRBD2. This CDR3 comprises 14 residues. The ends lost 5 bases at V and 7 bases at J; junction bases unmatched: 6. From germline, CDR1 is SEHNR and CDR2 FQNEAQ (reference sequence). DNA for the CDR3: TGTGCCAGCAGCATGACTAGCGGGAAAGTGACCCAGTACTTC. This sequence encodes CASSMTSGKVTQYF.